This T cell receptor (beta chain) was identified in a study of cytomegalovirus exposure and HLA in healthy donors (dated by TCRdb to between 2016 and 2019). Regarding the complete study: A later analysis indicated that the 130 or so validation repertoires were generated on the platform also employed for the 700 or so repertoires of the first cohort. The study aimed to test whether signatures of past pathogen exposure could be identified by cataloging public T cell receptors. A separate validation cohort of roughly 130 different subjects was used in addition to the roughly 620-subject first cohort. To predict cytomegalovirus infection status, the study combined high-throughput TCR immunosequencing, statistical association of individual TCRs with disease status, and machine learning.

A distance of 9 bases separates the germline ends of V and J, which lose 0 bases and 7 bases respectively. The CDR3 spans 13 residues, from the cysteine through the phenylalanine. Just CDR3 DNA is preserved here, 39 bases in frame from base 1. According to the germline V gene, CDR1 reads WSHSY and CDR2 reads SAAADI. The full study reports these points: Of the cluster scores, roughly 95% were above 0 in a later analysis, which found that TCRs clustered in the first cohort also tended to co-occur in the 120 or so validation repertoires. The validation cohort had no HLA typing available for a later analysis, so co-occurrence within that cohort was assessed over all 130 or so repertoires. The authors suggested that the approach could potentially be extended to other disease states and immunological phenotypes. A few of the identified cytomegalovirus-associated TCR beta chains were confirmed in vitro to be specific for cytomegalovirus antigens. Cytomegalovirus status was reported to be diagnosed by the classifier with high specificity and sensitivity in both the original and validation cohorts. The study gave a list of more than 150 TCR beta chains associated with cytomegalovirus. While some public TCRs were present in many individuals, most TCR sequences turned up only very rarely across donors.

The protocol used for the library was the immunoSEQ multiplex PCR assay. In the source study's methods: A statistical classification framework was built to diagnose cytomegalovirus status from the catalog of TCR beta chain sequences. TCRdb retrieved this table from immuneACCESS and kept in-frame rearrangements only. Not all clones are present; in checked studies, unresolved V genes account for under half, and no reason is known for the remainder. V, J and clone size are those of that table, while D and trimming were read from the DNA. The sample includes about 150,000 clones, with roughly 86% observed a single time. Over 2% of the sample goes to the ten largest clones. The donors belonged to the validation cohort of around 110 subjects, which was separate from the approximately 660-subject first cohort. As concerns this clone: Its antigen is unknown. One base away there is no much larger clone; base qualities are not given.

This sequence was found in a human donor in good health. The sample taken for sequencing was PBMCs. The sequence links TRBV10-2 to TRBJ1-1; a weak D assignment points to TRBD1 (6 bases agree). The CDR3 here reads CASSESGQIEAFF. In nucleotides, the sequence is TGCGCCAGCAGTGAGTCAGGACAGATTGAAGCTTTCTTT.